The following is a T cell receptor (beta chain) sequence with its context. Its antigen remains unidentified. The primer mix had 60 Vbeta and 13 Jbeta primers. Assay used: immunoSEQ multiplex PCR; TCRdb lists only in-frame clones, some missing. This table holds some 130,000 clones, 78% found once. Germline loops: CDR1 MNHEY, CDR2 SMNVEV (reference sequence). The length of the CDR3 is 14 residues. V gave up 3 bases and J gave up 3 bases, with 11 bases separating them. These data belong to a study of cytomegalovirus exposure and HLA in healthy donors. The study, taken as a whole, reports: TCR beta sequences reportedly predicted most subjects' HLA-A and HLA-B alleles accurately. Later analysis identified several of the most significant clusters that appeared linked to common viral pathogens. The authors later linked a missense DCLRE1C variant to TCR beta V- and J-gene trimming.

The TCR sequence derives from a female donor in good health and CMV-seronegative. The rearrangement links TRBV27 to TRBJ1-2; tentative D call: TRBD1 (6 bases). Sequenced input: PBMCs. CDR3: CASSFLGGDYGYTF. CDR3 nucleotide sequence: TGTGCCAGCAGTTTTTTAGGGGGAGACTATGGCTACACCTTC.